This T cell receptor (beta chain) was documented in a study of identical twins. V lost 4 bases, J lost 0 bases, and 15 bases lay in between. From germline, CDR1 is SQVTM and CDR2 ANQGSEA. The CDR3 loop spans 15 amino acids. This clonotype was detected a few times. Unique molecular identifiers were in the cDNA, with template-switch universal primer binding. A single record per CDR3 protein comes from TCRdb applying MiXCR to the 5' RACE reads. The sample lists fewer than 550,000 distinct CDR3 sequences, approximately 14% occurring once. These data also featured in a second study, about yellow fever vaccine responses in identical twins.

V is TRBV29-1 and J is TRBJ1-1, with D perhaps TRBD1 (6 bases). Sequencing used CD4+ T cells sorted from blood. The receptor comes from a young woman in good health. CDR3 nucleotide sequence: TGCAGCGTTGTCGCCAGGGGCTGGATGAACACTGAAGCTTTCTTT. This sequence encodes CSVVARGWMNTEAFF.